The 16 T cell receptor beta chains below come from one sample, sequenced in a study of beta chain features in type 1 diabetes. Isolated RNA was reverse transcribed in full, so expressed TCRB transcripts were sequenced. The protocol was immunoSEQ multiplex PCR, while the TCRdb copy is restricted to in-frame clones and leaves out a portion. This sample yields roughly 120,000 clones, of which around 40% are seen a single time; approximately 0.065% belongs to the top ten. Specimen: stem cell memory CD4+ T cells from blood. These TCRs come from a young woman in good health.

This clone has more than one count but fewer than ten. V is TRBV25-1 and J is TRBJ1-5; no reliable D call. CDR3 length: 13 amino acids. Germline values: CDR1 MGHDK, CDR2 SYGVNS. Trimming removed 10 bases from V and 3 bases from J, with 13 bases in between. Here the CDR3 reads CATSNEYNQPQHF. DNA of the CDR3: TGTGCCACCTCTAACGAGTACAATCAGCCCCAGCATTTT.

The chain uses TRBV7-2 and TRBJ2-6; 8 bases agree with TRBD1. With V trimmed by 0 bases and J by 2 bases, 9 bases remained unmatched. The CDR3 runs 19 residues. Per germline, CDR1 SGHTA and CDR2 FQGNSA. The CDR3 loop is CASSLAVGRGRAGANVLTF. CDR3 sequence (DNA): TGTGCCAGCAGCTTAGCGGTAGGCAGGGGGCGGGCTGGGGCCAACGTCCTGACTTTC.

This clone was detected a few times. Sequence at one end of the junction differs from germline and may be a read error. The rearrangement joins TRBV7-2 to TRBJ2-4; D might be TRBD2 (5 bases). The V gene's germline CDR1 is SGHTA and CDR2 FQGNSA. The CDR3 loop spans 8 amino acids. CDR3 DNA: TGTGCCAGCAGCCATAGCGACTTC. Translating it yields CASSHSDF.

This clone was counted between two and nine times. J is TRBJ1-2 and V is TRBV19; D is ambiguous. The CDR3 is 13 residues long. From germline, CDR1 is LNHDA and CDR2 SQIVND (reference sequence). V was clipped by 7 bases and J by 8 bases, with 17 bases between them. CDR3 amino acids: CASTPEWVSGYTF. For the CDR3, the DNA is TGTGCCAGTACGCCGGAGTGGGTTTCGGGCTACACCTTC.

As DNA, the CDR3 is TGCAGCGTCCAAAGGGGTGAAAAACTGTTTTTT. This sequence encodes CSVQRGEKLFF. This rearrangement joins TRBV29-1 to TRBJ1-4; tentatively, D is TRBD1 (5 bases). V lost 6 bases to trimming and J lost 7 bases, with 9 bases between them. The germline V gene encodes CDR1 SQVTM and CDR2 ANQGSEA. The CDR3 spans 11 residues.

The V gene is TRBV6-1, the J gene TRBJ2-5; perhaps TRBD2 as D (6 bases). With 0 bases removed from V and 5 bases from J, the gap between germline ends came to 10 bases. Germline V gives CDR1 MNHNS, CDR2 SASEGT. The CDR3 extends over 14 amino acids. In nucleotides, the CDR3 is TGTGCCAGCAGTGAAGCGCTTGGAGGGGAGACCCAGTACTTC. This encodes CASSEALGGETQYF.

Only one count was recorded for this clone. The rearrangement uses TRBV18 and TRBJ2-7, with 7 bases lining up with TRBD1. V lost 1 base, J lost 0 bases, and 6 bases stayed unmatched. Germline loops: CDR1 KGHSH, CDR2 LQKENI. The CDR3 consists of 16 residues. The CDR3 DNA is TGTGCCAGCTCACCACTGGGACAGTCTAGCTCCTACGAGCAGTACTTC. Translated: CASSPLGQSSSYEQYF.

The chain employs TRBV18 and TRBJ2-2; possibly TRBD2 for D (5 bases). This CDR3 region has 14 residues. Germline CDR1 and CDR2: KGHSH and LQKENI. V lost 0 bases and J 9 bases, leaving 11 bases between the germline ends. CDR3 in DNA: TGTGCCAGCTCACCACCGAGCCGGGGTTGGGAGCTGTTTTTT. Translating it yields CASSPPSRGWELFF.

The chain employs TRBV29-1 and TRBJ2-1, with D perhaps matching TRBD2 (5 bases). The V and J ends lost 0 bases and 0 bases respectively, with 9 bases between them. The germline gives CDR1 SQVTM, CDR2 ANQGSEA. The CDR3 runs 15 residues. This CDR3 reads CSVEDPGSSYNEQFF. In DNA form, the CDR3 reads TGCAGCGTTGAAGATCCGGGGTCCTCCTACAATGAGCAGTTCTTC.

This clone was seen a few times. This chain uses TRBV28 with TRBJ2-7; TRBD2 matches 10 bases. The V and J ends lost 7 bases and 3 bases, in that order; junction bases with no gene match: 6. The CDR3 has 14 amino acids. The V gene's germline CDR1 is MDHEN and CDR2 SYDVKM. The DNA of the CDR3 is TGTGCCAGCACCCCAGCGGGAGGGCTCTACGAGCAGTACTTC. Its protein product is CASTPAGGLYEQYF.

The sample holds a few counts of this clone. The CDR3 protein is CSVEDPGGSYNEQFF. The CDR3 DNA reads as TGCAGCGTTGAAGATCCGGGGGGCTCCTACAATGAGCAGTTCTTC. The chain joins TRBV29-1 to TRBJ2-1; TRBD2 matches 7 bases. The V gene's germline CDR1 is SQVTM and CDR2 ANQGSEA. CDR3 length equals 15 residues. V trimming: 0 bases; J trimming: 0 bases; junction bases outside the gene matches: 2.

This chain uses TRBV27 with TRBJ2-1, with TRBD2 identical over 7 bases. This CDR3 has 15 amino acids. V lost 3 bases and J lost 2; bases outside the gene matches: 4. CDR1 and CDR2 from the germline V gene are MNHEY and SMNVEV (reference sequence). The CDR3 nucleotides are TGTGCCAGCAGTTTGAACGGGAGGCCCTACAATGAGCAGTTCTTC. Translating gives CASSLNGRPYNEQFF.

The CDR3 loop reads CASRAGAGELFF. CDR3 DNA sequence: TGTGCCAGCAGGGCGGGGGCCGGGGAGCTGTTTTTT. The chain combines TRBV7-2 with TRBJ2-2; 7 bases match TRBD2. This CDR3 spans 12 amino acids. V gave up 6 bases and J gave up 6 bases; unmatched junction bases: 1. Per the germline V gene, CDR1 is SGHTA and CDR2 is FQGNSA.

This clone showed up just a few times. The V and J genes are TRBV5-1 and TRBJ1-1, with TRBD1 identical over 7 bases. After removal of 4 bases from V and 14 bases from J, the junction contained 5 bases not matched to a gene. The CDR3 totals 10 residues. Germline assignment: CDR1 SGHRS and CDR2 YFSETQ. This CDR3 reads CASSPTGVFF. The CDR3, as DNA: TGCGCCAGCAGCCCAACAGGGGTCTTCTTT.

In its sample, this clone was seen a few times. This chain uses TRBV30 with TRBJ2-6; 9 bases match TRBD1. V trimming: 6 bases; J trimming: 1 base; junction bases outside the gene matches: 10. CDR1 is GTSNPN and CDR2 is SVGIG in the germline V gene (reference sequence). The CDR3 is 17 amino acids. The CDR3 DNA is TGTGCCTGCGCCTCCGGGACAGGGTGGTCTGGGGCCAACGTCCTGACTTTC. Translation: CACASGTGWSGANVLTF. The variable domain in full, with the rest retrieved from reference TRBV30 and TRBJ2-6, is SQTIHQWPATLVQPVGSPLSLECTVEGTSNPNLYWYRQAAGRGLQLLFYSVGIGQISSEVPQNLSASRPQDRQFILSSKKLLLSDSGFYLCACASGTGWSGANVLTFGAGSRLTVL.

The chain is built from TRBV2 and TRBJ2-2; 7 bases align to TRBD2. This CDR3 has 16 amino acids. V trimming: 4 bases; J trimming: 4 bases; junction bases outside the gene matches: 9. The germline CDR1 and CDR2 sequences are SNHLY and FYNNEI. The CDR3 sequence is CASSAVAGVITGELFF. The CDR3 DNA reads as TGTGCCAGCAGTGCTGTCGCGGGAGTTATCACCGGGGAGCTGTTTTTT.